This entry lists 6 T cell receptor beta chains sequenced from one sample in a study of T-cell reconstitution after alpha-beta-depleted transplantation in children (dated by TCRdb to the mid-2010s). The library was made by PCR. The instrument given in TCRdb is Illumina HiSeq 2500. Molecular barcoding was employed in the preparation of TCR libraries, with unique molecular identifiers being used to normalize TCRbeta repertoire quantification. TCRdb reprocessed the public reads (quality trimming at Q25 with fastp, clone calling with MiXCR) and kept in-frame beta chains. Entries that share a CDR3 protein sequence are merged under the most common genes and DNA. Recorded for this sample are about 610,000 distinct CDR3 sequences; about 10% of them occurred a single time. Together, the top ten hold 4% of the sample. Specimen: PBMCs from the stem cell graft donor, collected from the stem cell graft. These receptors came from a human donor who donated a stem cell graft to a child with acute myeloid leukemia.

The CDR3 region is CSANPRTGYNEQFF. The DNA for the CDR3 is TGCAGTGCAAACCCGAGGACAGGCTACAATGAGCAGTTCTTC. This chain links TRBV20-1 with TRBJ2-1, with 7 positions matching TRBD1. Germline V gene data show CDR1 as DFQATT and CDR2 as SNEGSKA (reference sequence). V trimming: 6 bases; J trimming: 3 bases; junction bases outside the gene matches: 8. The CDR3 length is 14 residues.

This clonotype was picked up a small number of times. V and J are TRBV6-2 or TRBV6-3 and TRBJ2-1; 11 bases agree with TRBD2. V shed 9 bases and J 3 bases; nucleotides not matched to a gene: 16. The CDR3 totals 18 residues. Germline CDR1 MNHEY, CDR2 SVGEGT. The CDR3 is CARQTGYGLAGIYNEQFF. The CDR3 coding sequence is TGTGCCAGACAGACAGGGTACGGACTAGCGGGCATCTACAATGAGCAGTTCTTC.

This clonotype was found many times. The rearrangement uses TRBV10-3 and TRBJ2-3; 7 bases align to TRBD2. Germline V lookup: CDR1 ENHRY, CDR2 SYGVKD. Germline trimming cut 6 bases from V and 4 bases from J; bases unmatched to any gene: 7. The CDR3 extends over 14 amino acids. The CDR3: CAIRAGTNADTQYF. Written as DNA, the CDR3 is TGTGCCATCAGAGCAGGGACTAACGCAGATACGCAGTATTTT.

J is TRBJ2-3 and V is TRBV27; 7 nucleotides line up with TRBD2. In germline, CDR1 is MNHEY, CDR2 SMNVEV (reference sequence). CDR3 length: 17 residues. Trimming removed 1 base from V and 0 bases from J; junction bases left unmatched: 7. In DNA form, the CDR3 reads TGTGCCAGCAGTTTATTTGAGGGAGGGAGGAGCACAGATACGCAGTATTTT. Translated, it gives CASSLFEGGRSTDTQYF.

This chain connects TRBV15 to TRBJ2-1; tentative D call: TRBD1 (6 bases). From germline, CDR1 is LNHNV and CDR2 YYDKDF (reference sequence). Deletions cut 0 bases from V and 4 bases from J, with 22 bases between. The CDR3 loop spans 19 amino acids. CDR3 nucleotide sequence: TGTGCCACCAGCAGAGATTTAGGGGCCAGGGGTGGTCCATACAATGAGCAGTTCTTC. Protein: CATSRDLGARGGPYNEQFF.

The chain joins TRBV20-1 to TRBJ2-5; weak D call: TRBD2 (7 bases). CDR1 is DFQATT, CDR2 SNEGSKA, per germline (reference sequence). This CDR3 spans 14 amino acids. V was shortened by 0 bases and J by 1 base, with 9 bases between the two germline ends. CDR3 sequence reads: CSARDGGLQETQYF. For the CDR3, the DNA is TGCAGTGCTAGAGACGGGGGGCTCCAAGAGACCCAGTACTTC.